This section outlines one TCR beta chain sequence together with its context. Its antigen is currently unknown. The data originate from a study of cytomegalovirus exposure and HLA in healthy donors. The study's findings and limits: About 87% or about 30% of the time was how often most TCR beta V segments were productive, according to an earlier analysis. A link between a missense DCLRE1C variant and TCR beta V- and J-gene trimming emerged from a later analysis.

Primers: 60 Vbeta forward and 13 Jbeta reverse. The protocol was immunoSEQ multiplex PCR, while the TCRdb copy is restricted to in-frame clones and leaves out a portion. The table records 100,000 to 150,000 clones, around 80% of them present only once. Sequencing was done on a sample of PBMCs. This receptor was obtained from a woman in her 30s in good health and CMV-seronegative.

This CDR3 is CASSSQGAGTQYF. CDR3 in DNA: TGTGCCAGCAGCTCACAGGGGGCAGGAACGCAGTATTTT. The chain couples TRBV7-2 to TRBJ2-3; TRBD1 matches at 9 bases. The germline V gene has CDR1 SGHTA and CDR2 FQGNSA. The CDR3 spans 13 residues. Unmatched junction bases numbered 5, after V lost 4 bases and J lost 9 bases.